This T cell receptor (beta chain) came from a study of control samples from healthy donors and cancer patients. Germline CDR1 reads SEHNR; CDR2 reads FQNEAQ (reference sequence). V dropped 1 base and J dropped 8; count of bases not matched to a gene: 7. This CDR3 region has 14 residues. Profiling relied on immunoSEQ multiplex PCR, and the TCRdb table lists in-frame clones only, not all of them. Altogether around 130,000 clones are present, just under 95% being singletons, with the ten largest covering about 3.6%. Sequencing was done on a sample of blood. The clonotype was recovered from a man between 25 and 39 years old in good health. The V gene is TRBV7-9, the J gene TRBJ1-2, with 7 nucleotides matching TRBD1. The CDR3 DNA follows: TGTGCCAGCAGCTTAGGTGGACAGGTGACCGGCTACACCTTC. Translation gives CASSLGGQVTGYTF.